Listed below are T cell receptor beta chains from one sample, sequenced in a study of blood T cell repertoires in COVID-19. Assay: immunoSEQ multiplex PCR; the TCRdb copy retains only in-frame clones and omits some. The top ten hold approximately 5.2% of the sample, which has approximately 300,000 clones, approximately 91% seen once. The sequenced material came from PBMCs or T cells enriched from blood (not recorded which). These receptors all come from a man between 60 and 70 years old who had recovered from COVID-19. Both conserved end residues are part of each CDR3. Each record gives: CDR3 DNA, CDR3 protein, CDR3 length, D gene, V gene, clone size, J gene. The D gene is left open where the match is weak. Rows give clone size only sometimes, using once, few, many, or a class for an expanded clone.

CDR3nt: TGTGCCAGCAGCCAGACTAGCGGGAGAGGGGATGAGCAGTTCTTC
CDR3aa: CASSQTSGRGDEQFF
len: 15
d_gene: TRBD2
v_gene: TRBV3-1/TRBV3-2
abundance: .
j_gene: TRBJ2-1

CDR3nt: TGTGCCAGCAGGGGAGACGGCGACTCGACTGAAGCTTTCTTT
CDR3aa: CASRGDGDSTEAFF
len: 14
d_gene: .
v_gene: TRBV2
abundance: few
j_gene: TRBJ1-1

CDR3nt: TGTGCCAGCAGCCCGGGAGGGTCTAATGAAAAACTGTTTTTT
CDR3aa: CASSPGGSNEKLFF
len: 14
d_gene: .
v_gene: TRBV5-4
abundance: .
j_gene: TRBJ1-4

CDR3nt: TGTGCCAGCAGTGAGTTCCTGCGGGAGGCCTTAGATGAGCAGTTCTTC
CDR3aa: CASSEFLREALDEQFF
len: 16
d_gene: TRBD2
v_gene: TRBV25-1
abundance: .
j_gene: TRBJ2-1

CDR3nt: TGTGCCAGCAGCCGCGGAGGGCTTACCTACGAGCAGTACTTC
CDR3aa: CASSRGGLTYEQYF
len: 14
d_gene: .
v_gene: TRBV5-4
abundance: .
j_gene: TRBJ2-7

CDR3nt: TGCGCCAGCAGCTTGTCTGAGGGTTTCAACGAGCAGTACTTC
CDR3aa: CASSLSEGFNEQYF
len: 14
d_gene: .
v_gene: TRBV5-1
abundance: once
j_gene: TRBJ2-7

CDR3nt: TGTGCCAGCAGCTTCCCGGAGACCCAGTACTTC
CDR3aa: CASSFPETQYF
len: 11
d_gene: .
v_gene: TRBV11-2
abundance: .
j_gene: TRBJ2-5

CDR3nt: TGTGCCAGCAGGCCTCCTTCTGGGACAGGGGATCAGCCCCAGCATTTT
CDR3aa: CASRPPSGTGDQPQHF
len: 16
d_gene: TRBD1
v_gene: TRBV28
abundance: .
j_gene: TRBJ1-5

CDR3nt: TGTGCCAGCTCACCCAGACTGACAGAAACCTCCTACGAGCAGTACTTC
CDR3aa: CASSPRLTETSYEQYF
len: 16
d_gene: .
v_gene: TRBV18
abundance: few
j_gene: TRBJ2-7

CDR3nt: TGTGCCAGCAAAATGTCAGGCGTAACTAATGAAAAACTGTTTTTT
CDR3aa: CASKMSGVTNEKLFF
len: 15
d_gene: .
v_gene: TRBV2
abundance: .
j_gene: TRBJ1-4

CDR3nt: TGTGCCAGCTCACCGGGACAGGGCAATCAGCCCCAGCATTTT
CDR3aa: CASSPGQGNQPQHF
len: 14
d_gene: TRBD1
v_gene: TRBV18
abundance: .
j_gene: TRBJ1-5

CDR3nt: TGTGCCACCAGTGATCCCCCGGGAACTGAAGCTTTCTTT
CDR3aa: CATSDPPGTEAFF
len: 13
d_gene: .
v_gene: TRBV24-1
abundance: .
j_gene: TRBJ1-1

CDR3nt: TGTGCCAGCAGCCCAGGCCGCGTAAGCACAGATACGCAGTATTTT
CDR3aa: CASSPGRVSTDTQYF
len: 15
d_gene: .
v_gene: TRBV9
abundance: .
j_gene: TRBJ2-3

CDR3nt: TGTGCCAGCAGCCCCCCGCCCGGGAGGGCCCCCTACGAGCAGTACTTC
CDR3aa: CASSPPPGRAPYEQYF
len: 16
d_gene: TRBD2
v_gene: TRBV4-2
abundance: .
j_gene: TRBJ2-7

CDR3nt: TGTGCCAGTAGTATGCCCGGTGAGGGGGCCCAAGAGACCCAGTACTTC
CDR3aa: CASSMPGEGAQETQYF
len: 16
d_gene: TRBD1
v_gene: TRBV19
abundance: few
j_gene: TRBJ2-5

CDR3nt: TGCGCCAGCAGCTCAGTTCTCAGGAGGGCAGATACGCAGTATTTT
CDR3aa: CASSSVLRRADTQYF
len: 15
d_gene: .
v_gene: TRBV5-1
abundance: .
j_gene: TRBJ2-3

CDR3nt: TGTGCCAGCAGGCTCACAGGGGCGCTTGGCTACACCTTC
CDR3aa: CASRLTGALGYTF
len: 13
d_gene: TRBD1
v_gene: TRBV28
abundance: .
j_gene: TRBJ1-2

CDR3nt: TGTGCCAGCAGCTTGGGAGGTGGCACAGATACGCAGTATTTT
CDR3aa: CASSLGGGTDTQYF
len: 14
d_gene: .
v_gene: TRBV5-5
abundance: once
j_gene: TRBJ2-3

CDR3nt: TGTGCCAGCAGCGTAACCAGGGGGCAAGATACGCAGTATTTT
CDR3aa: CASSVTRGQDTQYF
len: 14
d_gene: TRBD1
v_gene: TRBV9
abundance: .
j_gene: TRBJ2-3

CDR3nt: TGCGCCAGCAGTGGCGAGCGGCGCAATGAGCAGTTCTTC
CDR3aa: CASSGERRNEQFF
len: 13
d_gene: .
v_gene: TRBV10-1
abundance: once
j_gene: TRBJ2-1

CDR3nt: TGTGCCAGCAGCTTAACTCGCGCTAGCGGCACAGATACGCAGTATTTT
CDR3aa: CASSLTRASGTDTQYF
len: 16
d_gene: .
v_gene: TRBV7-3
abundance: .
j_gene: TRBJ2-3

CDR3nt: TGCAGCGTTGAAGGTCGCAGGGCCTACGAGCAGTACTTC
CDR3aa: CSVEGRRAYEQYF
len: 13
d_gene: .
v_gene: TRBV29-1
abundance: .
j_gene: TRBJ2-7

CDR3nt: TGTGCCAGCAGGGAGACAGGGGGCTCAAATCAGCCCCAGCATTTT
CDR3aa: CASRETGGSNQPQHF
len: 15
d_gene: TRBD1
v_gene: TRBV28
abundance: .
j_gene: TRBJ1-5

CDR3nt: TGCGCCAGCAGCTTGGAACTAGGTCGAGAGACCCAGTACTTC
CDR3aa: CASSLELGRETQYF
len: 14
d_gene: .
v_gene: TRBV5-1
abundance: .
j_gene: TRBJ2-5

CDR3nt: TGTGCCAGTAGTATAGGGACTAGCGGCAACACCGGGGAGCTGTTTTTT
CDR3aa: CASSIGTSGNTGELFF
len: 16
d_gene: TRBD2
v_gene: TRBV19
abundance: once
j_gene: TRBJ2-2

CDR3nt: TGTGCCAGTAGTATGGGCTCCTCACGGACAGGGGGCGGCTACACTGAAGCTTTCTTT
CDR3aa: CASSMGSSRTGGGYTEAFF
len: 19
d_gene: TRBD1
v_gene: TRBV19
abundance: .
j_gene: TRBJ1-1

CDR3nt: TGCGCCAGCAGCGCTTACAGCACAACTAATGAAAAACTGTTTTTT
CDR3aa: CASSAYSTTNEKLFF
len: 15
d_gene: .
v_gene: TRBV5-1
abundance: .
j_gene: TRBJ1-4

CDR3nt: TGTGCCATCAGCGGAGGACAGGGTCTGGGCAATCAGCCCCAGCATTTT
CDR3aa: CAISGGQGLGNQPQHF
len: 16
d_gene: TRBD1
v_gene: TRBV10-3
abundance: .
j_gene: TRBJ1-5

CDR3nt: TGTGCCAGCAGCCTGGGACAGGGGCTAGAAAAACTGTTTTTT
CDR3aa: CASSLGQGLEKLFF
len: 14
d_gene: TRBD1
v_gene: TRBV13
abundance: once
j_gene: TRBJ1-4

CDR3nt: TGTGCCACCAGTGAGAACAGGGGCCATCCCTACGAGCAGTACTTC
CDR3aa: CATSENRGHPYEQYF
len: 15
d_gene: TRBD1
v_gene: TRBV24-1
abundance: .
j_gene: TRBJ2-7

CDR3nt: TGTGCCAGCAGTCGGACTAGTACCGGGGAGCTGTTTTTT
CDR3aa: CASSRTSTGELFF
len: 13
d_gene: TRBD2
v_gene: TRBV6-2/TRBV6-3
abundance: once
j_gene: TRBJ2-2

CDR3nt: TGCGCCAGCAGCCACGGACAGGGGGAGGGCTATGGCTACACCTTC
CDR3aa: CASSHGQGEGYGYTF
len: 15
d_gene: TRBD1
v_gene: TRBV4-1
abundance: many
j_gene: TRBJ1-2

CDR3nt: TGTGCCAGCACCCACCGGGGGGAAATCGGCGCTTTCTTT
CDR3aa: CASTHRGEIGAFF
len: 13
d_gene: .
v_gene: TRBV28
abundance: many
j_gene: TRBJ1-1

CDR3nt: TGTGCCAGCAGTTTAAACTTCTCCTACGAGCAGTACTTC
CDR3aa: CASSLNFSYEQYF
len: 13
d_gene: .
v_gene: TRBV12-3/TRBV12-4
abundance: .
j_gene: TRBJ2-7

CDR3nt: TGCAGTGCTAGTACTAGCGGGAGGGCAGTCTACAATGAGCAGTTCTTC
CDR3aa: CSASTSGRAVYNEQFF
len: 16
d_gene: TRBD2
v_gene: TRBV20-1
abundance: .
j_gene: TRBJ2-1